The next 12 T cell receptor beta chains were all read from a single sample in a study of shared clonotypes between healthy human individuals. The naive CD8 subset, CD45RO-negative cells positively selected for CCR7, excluded terminally differentiated effector memory CD45RA+ cells. TCRdb's copy holds only in-frame clones and misses some; the assay was immunoSEQ multiplex PCR. The sample holds about 2.1 million clones, about 94% seen once. What was sequenced was naive CD8+ T cells from PBMCs. These receptors all come from a man aged 18-30 years in good health. Some clones in this sample may be carry-over from other donors' samples.

This clone was seen only a few times. The sample has other DNA sequences that encode this CDR3 too. This sequence joins TRBV19 and TRBJ2-2; D is unclear. The ends were cut back, 0 bases at V and 5 bases at J, with 4 bases in the middle. The germline V gene has CDR1 LNHDA and CDR2 SQIVND (reference sequence). This CDR3 comprises 13 residues. DNA of the CDR3: TGTGCCAGTAGTATAGAGGGGACCGGGGAGCTGTTTTTT. This codes for CASSIEGTGELFF.

J is TRBJ1-2 and V is TRBV27; TRBD1 is a possible D gene (5 bases). Trimming took 6 bases from V and 2 from J, leaving 19 bases between them. This CDR3 spans 16 amino acids. Germline V gives CDR1 MNHEY, CDR2 SMNVEV (reference sequence). The CDR3 DNA follows: TGTGCCAGCAGAACAATCGGGACCGCGACCAACTATGGCTACACCTTC. This gives the protein CASRTIGTATNYGYTF.

V is TRBV7-8 and J is TRBJ2-7, with D possibly TRBD1 on 5 matching bases. CDR1 is SGHVS and CDR2 is FQNEAQ in the germline V gene. This CDR3 is built from 15 residues. V lost 1 base, J lost 0 bases, and 10 bases lay in between. The CDR3 nucleotides read TGTGCCAGCAGCTTAGGAAGCAGGGCCTCCTACGAGCAGTACTTC. It encodes CASSLGSRASYEQYF.

V is TRBV6-5 and J is TRBJ2-7; weak D call: TRBD2 (5 bases). The germline gives CDR1 MNHEY, CDR2 SVGAGI. This CDR3 is 15 amino acids long. Trimming cost V 2 bases and J 4 bases, with 15 bases left between them. DNA for the CDR3: TGTGCCAGCAGTTACCTAACGGGGTATCCGTACGAGCAGTACTTC. It yields the protein CASSYLTGYPYEQYF.

CDR3 amino acids: CASSRDRQEINYGYTF. In nucleotides, the CDR3 is TGTGCCAGCAGCCGAGACCGGCAGGAGATTAACTATGGCTACACCTTC. The chain employs TRBV5-4 and TRBJ1-2; D ambiguous. The germline V gene has CDR1 SGHNT and CDR2 YYREEE (reference sequence). Trimming took 4 bases from V and 1 from J, leaving 17 bases between them. The CDR3 has 16 residues.

The J gene is TRBJ2-7, the V gene TRBV10-3; 8 bases align to TRBD1. CDR1 is ENHRY and CDR2 is SYGVKD in the germline V gene. The ends lost 2 bases at V and 3 bases at J; junction bases unmatched: 6. CDR3 length: 15 residues. CDR3 DNA: TGTGCCATCAGTGAGGGAGGACAGGGAATCTACGAGCAGTACTTC. Its translation is CAISEGGQGIYEQYF.

This clone appeared once. The chain has TRBV18 and TRBJ2-6; D perhaps matches TRBD1 (5 bases). The CDR3 has 18 amino acids. Per the germline V gene, CDR1 is KGHSH and CDR2 is LQKENI. V was cut by 6 bases and J by 0 bases, with 18 bases left in between. This chain's CDR3 is CASSLRKGYSSGANVLTF. In nucleotides, the CDR3 is TGTGCCAGCTCCCTACGAAAGGGGTACAGCTCTGGGGCCAACGTCCTGACTTTC.

The V gene is TRBV27, the J gene TRBJ1-2, with D perhaps TRBD1 (6 bases). The CDR3 contains 13 residues. The V end was cut by 4 bases, the J end by 5 bases, with 11 bases between. Germline loops: CDR1 MNHEY, CDR2 SMNVEV (reference sequence). The CDR3 coding sequence is TGTGCCAGCAGTTCGAGGGGGGTGTATGGCTACACCTTC. Translating gives CASSSRGVYGYTF.

The chain employs TRBV28 and TRBJ2-7; the match to TRBD2 covers 10 bases. Germline V CDR1 and CDR2: MDHEN, SYDVKM. This CDR3 comprises 17 residues. V lost 3 bases and J lost 3; bases outside the gene matches: 11. CDR3 sequence (DNA): TGTGCCAGCAGTTTGGAAGCGGGAGGGCCTTTAGGCTACGAGCAGTACTTC. Translation gives CASSLEAGGPLGYEQYF.

The chain employs TRBV27 and TRBJ2-7; the D gene is possibly TRBD2 (5 bases). The V end was cut by 5 bases, the J end by 0 bases, with 11 bases between. The germline V gene encodes CDR1 MNHEY and CDR2 SMNVEV (reference sequence). The CDR3 contains 14 residues. CDR3: CASSQAGGSYEQYF. The CDR3 DNA reads as TGTGCCAGCAGTCAGGCGGGCGGCTCCTACGAGCAGTACTTC.

This clone was detected only once. This chain connects TRBV11-2 to TRBJ2-2; 11 positions match TRBD2. There are 14 residues in the CDR3. The V and J ends lost 5 bases and 6 bases, in that order; junction bases with no gene match: 2. The germline CDR1 and CDR2 sequences are SGHAT and FQNNGV. CDR3: CASSVGLAAGELFF. CDR3 coding DNA: TGTGCCAGCAGCGTGGGACTAGCGGCCGGGGAGCTGTTTTTT.

The chain links TRBV9 to TRBJ2-1, with no clear D. The germline V gene has CDR1 SGDLS and CDR2 YYNGEE. The CDR3 has 13 residues. V was pared by 3 bases and J by 1 base, with 5 bases between. CDR3: CASSERSYNEQFF. The DNA for the CDR3 is TGTGCCAGCAGCGAAAGATCCTACAATGAGCAGTTCTTC.